Sequencing of this TCR beta chain was carried out in a study of blood T cell repertoires in COVID-19. In the study overall: The origin of the acute and convalescent COVID-19 samples was the United States, Italy and Spain. In each case, the material was cDNA or gDNA derived from T cells, B-cell-depleted T cells, or PBMCs.

Per the original data handling: Using reference gene primer amplification, nucleated cell counts were estimated. Generated by immunoSEQ multiplex PCR, the TCRdb table keeps only in-frame clones and is missing some. The DNA gave D and trimming, while V, J and clone size come from that table. The data contain some 45,000 clones, 70% to 90% of them singletons. The CDR3 totals 16 residues. With 6 bases clipped from V and 5 bases from J, the junction kept 11 bases outside the gene matches. Germline V lookup: CDR1 KGHSH, CDR2 LQKENI. The chain couples TRBV18 to TRBJ2-1, with TRBD1 identical over 9 bases. The sequenced material came from peripheral blood. This sequence originates from a human donor in a cohort sampled during active COVID-19. CDR3 region: CASSPVGTGIDNEQFF. The DNA of the CDR3 is TGTGCCAGCTCCCCCGTCGGGACAGGGATCGACAATGAGCAGTTCTTC.